This T cell receptor (beta chain) derives from a study of prognosis after radiotherapy for stage I lung cancer. Study-level information: It was between 2018 and January 2019 that stage I non-small cell lung cancer patients were enrolled. The radiotherapy was SBRT split into 3 to 5 fractions, giving a biologically effective dose of at least 100 Gy.

Disease was node-negative on CT and PET/CT in all patients; none had prior chemotherapy, radiotherapy or other malignancies. This clonotype was picked up many times. The TCR beta CDR3 region was amplified from genomic DNA, with two rounds of multiplex PCR being used for the amplification. Amplification during the initial PCR round employed primers specific to each TRBV and TRBJ gene. Universal primers were used for second-round PCR. TCRdb recomputed calls from the multiplex PCR reads with MiXCR, one row per CDR3 protein. The table lists 20,000 to 25,000 distinct CDR3 sequences, around two fifths of them singletons. This CDR3 comprises 15 residues. V was pared by 3 bases and J by 9 bases, with 18 bases between.

Sequences were derived from PBMCs, sampled before or after stereotactic body radiation therapy (not recorded which). This clonotype originated in a donor aged 50 or older with non-small cell lung cancer. The chain carries TRBV12-3 or TRBV12-4 and TRBJ2-1; D may be TRBD1 (5 bases). The CDR3 nucleotides read TGTGCCAGCAGTTTCTTGGCAGGGTTGGCTGCTGAGCAGTTCTTC. This sequence encodes CASSFLAGLAAEQFF.